The clone carrying this T cell receptor (beta chain) was detected a few times. Trimming pared 2 bases from V and 13 bases from J, leaving 21 bases between. Germline values: CDR1 KGHSH, CDR2 LQKENI. The CDR3 covers 15 residues. The repertoire was sequenced with immunoSEQ multiplex PCR; TCRdb's copy has only in-frame clones and lacks some. The sample contains about 34,000 clones, approximately 82% of which appear only once. This entry comes from a study of OX40 agonist ivuxolimab in advanced cancers. Sequenced material: CD4+ or CD8+ T cells sorted from blood, taken in a trial of the OX40 agonist ivuxolimab. This chain connects TRBV18 to TRBJ2-4; the D gene could be TRBD1 or TRBD2 (5 bases each). This TCR was sampled from an adult with an advanced solid tumor such as melanoma, head and neck, liver or kidney cancer. CDR3 amino acids: CASSPVAAVGTEQYF. The CDR3 DNA is TGTGCCAGCTCACCAGTCGCGGCGGTTGGGACGGAACAGTACTTC.